This passage covers 17 T cell receptor beta chains from one sample sequenced in a study of patients and donors after allogeneic stem cell transplantation. Using its own MiXCR run on the RT-PCR reads, TCRdb lists one record per CDR3 protein. The sample has more than 850,000 distinct CDR3 sequences; roughly 18% are singletons. Sequences were obtained from blood, either unsorted or a sorted T cell fraction (not recorded which). The receptors were gathered from a human donor who was either an allogeneic HSCT recipient or a stem cell or donor lymphocyte infusion donor (not recorded which). It is not recorded whose cells these are; they may come from a transplant donor.

The chain has TRBV10-3 and TRBJ1-2, with D possibly being TRBD1 (5 bases). The CDR3 runs 15 residues. Between the trimmed V and J ends, which lost 3 bases and 4 bases, there was a span of 15 bases. Germline lookup yields CDR1 ENHRY and CDR2 SYGVKD. CDR3 sequence reads: CAISDPSGGVYGYTF. The CDR3 DNA reads TGTGCCATCAGTGACCCGTCGGGAGGGGTCTATGGCTACACCTTC.

The V gene is TRBV6-5, the J gene TRBJ2-2, with D perhaps matching TRBD1 (5 bases). The CDR3 runs to 14 residues. Trimming removed 4 bases at V and 7 bases at J, with 13 bases between. The germline CDR1 and CDR2 sequences are MNHEY and SVGAGI. In nucleotides, the CDR3 is TGTGCCAGCAGTTCCACATGGGGCGGCGGGGAGCTGTTTTTT. As protein: CASSSTWGGGELFF.

Only a few counts were recorded for this clonotype. The chain combines TRBV7-2 with TRBJ2-7, with 8 bases lining up with TRBD1. This CDR3 has 14 amino acids. The V gene end was trimmed by 5 bases and the J gene end by 4 bases; junction bases not matched to a gene: 7. Per germline, CDR1 SGHTA and CDR2 FQGNSA. In nucleotides, the CDR3 is TGTGCCAGCAGCCGGACAGGGAGTGAGTACGAGCAGTACTTC. It is translated as CASSRTGSEYEQYF.

This clonotype has only a few counts. V gene TRBV12-3 or TRBV12-4 combines with J gene TRBJ1-5; no firm D call. The ends were cut back, 5 bases at V and 4 bases at J, with 12 bases in the middle. The CDR3 consists of 14 residues. In nucleotides, the CDR3 is TGTGCCAGCAGTCCGACCAACATAAATCAGCCCCAGCATTTT. The encoded protein is CASSPTNINQPQHF.

This chain joins TRBV25-1 and TRBJ2-2, with no clear D. The V gene's germline CDR1 is MGHDK and CDR2 SYGVNS. The germline V and J ends were trimmed by 3 bases and 4 bases, with 3 bases remaining between them. This CDR3 spans 12 amino acids. CDR3 in DNA: TGTGCCAGCAGTGAGATCACCGGGGAGCTGTTTTTT. This codes for CASSEITGELFF.

About this clonotype: A much larger clone is a single base away; this may be a read error. The gene calls are TRBV12-3 or TRBV12-4 and TRBJ2-7; a weak D match, TRBD2 (6 bases). Trimming shortened V by 7 bases and J by 4 bases, and 11 bases separated the two germline ends. The CDR3 consists of 12 residues. CDR3 in DNA: TGTGCCAGCATCGGGGCGGGGTACGAGCAGTACTTC. It yields the protein CASIGAGYEQYF.

The V and J genes are TRBV5-1 and TRBJ1-4; D unclear. This CDR3 contains 15 residues. The V end was cut by 1 base, the J end by 7 bases, with 14 bases between. Germline values: CDR1 SGHRS, CDR2 YFSETQ. This CDR3 reads CASSLMMAGGEKLFF. CDR3 in DNA: TGCGCCAGCAGCTTGATGATGGCAGGTGGTGAAAAACTGTTTTTT.

This clonotype was seen more than once but under ten times. The CDR3 sequence is CASSLPTLGQGRPFF. As DNA, the CDR3 is TGTGCCAGCAGTCTCCCAACGTTGGGACAGGGTAGGCCTTTCTTT. The chain joins TRBV28 to TRBJ1-1, with TRBD1 matching over 9 bases. V lost 5 bases to trimming and J lost 12 bases; unmatched junction nucleotides: 16. From germline, CDR1 is MDHEN and CDR2 SYDVKM. The CDR3 totals 15 residues.

This clonotype was observed a handful of times. V gene TRBV20-1 combines with J gene TRBJ2-7; 7 nucleotides match TRBD2. Losses at the gene ends were 0 bases for V and 4 bases for J; bases not matched to a gene: 9. Germline V gene sequence: CDR1 DFQATT, CDR2 SNEGSKA (reference sequence). This CDR3 comprises 15 residues. The CDR3 protein is CSARDGGGSEYEQYF. The CDR3 DNA is TGCAGTGCTAGAGATGGCGGCGGGAGTGAGTACGAGCAGTACTTC.

The sample holds a few counts of this clonotype. In DNA form, the CDR3 reads TGTGCCAGCAGCTTGGTCGACAGCTACGAGCAGTACTTC. Protein product: CASSLVDSYEQYF. The rearrangement uses TRBV5-5 and TRBJ2-7; possible D gene TRBD1, 5 bases. The germline V gene encodes CDR1 SGHKS and CDR2 YYEKEE (reference sequence). The CDR3 length is 13 residues. The V end was cut by 0 bases, the J end by 3 bases, with 7 bases between. The full variable domain, rest sourced from reference TRBV5-5 and TRBJ2-7, is DAGVTQSPTHLIKTRGQQVTLRCSPISGHKSVSWYQQVLGQGPQFIFQYYEKEERGRGNFPDRFSARQFPNYSSELNVNALLLGDSALYLCASSLVDSYEQYFGPGTRLTVT.

This chain links TRBV10-3 with TRBJ2-2; maybe TRBD1 (6 bases). The V gene's germline CDR1 is ENHRY and CDR2 SYGVKD. Trimming cost V 8 bases and J 1 base, with 20 bases left between them. The CDR3 sequence is 17 residues long. Written as DNA, the CDR3 is TGTGCCATCGGGATTAAATGGGGGCTAGAGAACACCGGGGAGCTGTTTTTT. Amino acids: CAIGIKWGLENTGELFF.

This clonotype was seen a single time. The V gene is TRBV6-1, the J gene TRBJ1-4, with D possibly being TRBD1 (5 bases). CDR1 is MNHNS, CDR2 SASEGT, per germline. The CDR3 consists of 14 residues. V was trimmed by 6 bases and J by 8 bases, leaving 16 bases between them. The DNA of the CDR3 is TGTGCCAGCAGGAGAGGGGTTGCGGGAGAAAAACTGTTTTTT. It encodes CASRRGVAGEKLFF.

This clonotype appeared a few times. The chain recombines TRBV12-3 or TRBV12-4 with TRBJ2-3, with a tentative D call TRBD2 (6 bases). V was clipped by 3 bases and J by 2 bases, with 15 bases between them. The CDR3 is 16 amino acids. The CDR3 protein is CASSLGRTINTDTQYF. The CDR3 coding sequence is TGTGCCAGCAGTTTGGGGAGGACTATTAACACAGATACGCAGTATTTT.

This sequence joins TRBV7-8 and TRBJ2-4; TRBD2 matches 13 bases. Germline CDR1 reads SGHVS; CDR2 reads FQNEAQ. The CDR3 contains 15 residues. J was trimmed by 11 bases and V by 4 bases; bases with no gene match: 8. The CDR3 DNA is TGTGCCAGCAGCTCCGGGACTAGCGGGAAGAATGTTCAGTACTTC. It specifies CASSSGTSGKNVQYF.

V usage is TRBV7-3 and J usage is TRBJ2-3; 8 bases line up with TRBD2. Germline CDR1 and CDR2: SGHTA and FQGTGA. The CDR3 spans 15 residues. V shed 1 base, J shed 6 bases, and the junction held 6 bases outside the gene matches. CDR3 bases: TGTGCCAGCAGCTTAAAACGGGGGGGTCTCGATACGCAGTATTTT. This sequence encodes CASSLKRGGLDTQYF.

V and J are TRBV12-3 or TRBV12-4 and TRBJ2-3; 13 bases are a match to TRBD2. The length of the CDR3 is 14 residues. The V and J ends lost 7 bases and 4 bases, in that order; junction bases with no gene match: 2. As DNA, the CDR3 is TGTGCCAGCAATGGACTAGCGGGGGCAGATACGCAGTATTTT. It specifies CASNGLAGADTQYF.

The chain links TRBV19 to TRBJ2-7; D gene ambiguous. V lost 5 bases and J 3 bases, leaving 8 bases between the germline ends. CDR3 length: 12 residues. Germline CDR1 and CDR2: LNHDA and SQIVND (reference sequence). CDR3 residues: CASSGPNYEQYF. The CDR3 DNA reads TGTGCCAGTAGTGGGCCCAACTACGAGCAGTACTTC. Filled out from reference TRBV19 and TRBJ2-7, the complete variable domain reads DGGITQSPKYLFRKEGQNVTLSCEQNLNHDAMYWYRQDPGQGLRLIYYSQIVNDFQKGDIAEGYSVSREKKESFPLTVTSAQKNPTAFYLCASSGPNYEQYFGPGTRLTVT.